The 30 T cell receptor beta chains presented below share a single source sample, sequenced in a study of T-cell memory formation after mild COVID-19. Using its own MiXCR run on the 5' RACE reads, TCRdb lists one record per CDR3 protein. The table has some 270,000 distinct CDR3 sequences, less than 20% seen once. The sequenced material came from PBMCs or a T cell subset sorted from them (not recorded which). These receptors were taken from an adult woman who had mild COVID-19 (a few samples of this study predate the infection). Cell type and time point are not known.

The V gene is TRBV29-1, the J gene TRBJ2-7, with 9 bases identical to TRBD2. The length of the CDR3 is 13 residues. Losses at the gene ends were 5 bases for V and 3 bases for J; bases not matched to a gene: 5. Germline V lookup: CDR1 SQVTM, CDR2 ANQGSEA. DNA for the CDR3: TGCAGCGTTTCTAGCGGGGCTGGCTACGAGCAGTACTTC. Its translation is CSVSSGAGYEQYF.

This chain uses TRBV24-1 with TRBJ2-2, with 8 bases aligning to TRBD2. The length of the CDR3 is 20 residues. Germline assignment: CDR1 KGHDR and CDR2 SFDVKD. The junction had 20 bases not matched to a gene; V was cut back by 3 bases and J by 6 bases. The CDR3: CATSDNRRGLRGAHAGELFF. The CDR3 nucleotides are TGTGCCACCAGTGATAACCGCCGTGGGCTGCGGGGGGCGCATGCCGGGGAGCTGTTTTTT.

This clonotype turned up a few times. The genes are TRBV20-1 and TRBJ1-2; D remains unclear. CDR1 is DFQATT and CDR2 is SNEGSKA in the germline V gene (reference sequence). The CDR3 has 13 amino acids. Trimming took 4 bases from V and 5 from J, leaving 14 bases between them. CDR3 residues: CSATPSGTYGYTF. CDR3 nucleotides: TGCAGTGCTACCCCTTCAGGAACTTATGGCTACACCTTC.

The chain uses TRBV19 and TRBJ2-1; D might be TRBD2 (6 bases). CDR1 is LNHDA, CDR2 SQIVND, per germline (reference sequence). The CDR3 runs to 15 residues. The V end was cut by 4 bases, the J end by 0 bases, with 10 bases between. In nucleotides, the CDR3 is TGTGCCAGTAGTACGGGACTTTTCTCCTACAATGAGCAGTTCTTC. This codes for CASSTGLFSYNEQFF.

This clonotype was picked up a small number of times. The rearrangement links TRBV13 to TRBJ2-7; maybe TRBD1 (7 bases). V was pared by 5 bases and J by 6 bases, with 23 bases between. CDR1 is PRHDT and CDR2 is FYEKMQ in the germline V gene (reference sequence). The CDR3 totals 16 residues. The CDR3 DNA sequence: TGTGCCAGCAGCCTCCCTTTGTTCAGGGGGGACGGCGAGCAGTACTTC. It translates to CASSLPLFRGDGEQYF.

This clonotype occurred a few times. In DNA form, the CDR3 reads TGTGCCAGCAGCTCCAGGACAGACACCGGGGAGCTGTTTTTT. It codes for CASSSRTDTGELFF. The genes are TRBV5-4 and TRBJ2-2; D may be TRBD1 (6 bases). The V end lost 3 bases, the J end lost 3 bases, and 9 bases lay between the germline ends. The germline V gene has CDR1 SGHNT and CDR2 YYREEE (reference sequence). The CDR3 runs 14 residues. Filled out from reference TRBV5-4 and TRBJ2-2, the complete variable domain reads ETGVTQSPTHLIKTRGQQVTLRCSSQSGHNTVSWYQQALGQGPQFIFQYYREEENGRGNFPPRFSGLQFPNYSSELNVNALELDDSALYLCASSSRTDTGELFFGEGSRLTVL.

Only a few counts were recorded for this clonotype. This chain connects TRBV5-1 to TRBJ1-2, with a possible D match to TRBD1 (6 bases). The CDR3 spans 14 residues. CDR1 and CDR2 from the germline V gene are SGHRS and YFSETQ. V was clipped by 2 bases and J by 3 bases, with 11 bases between them. CDR3 region: CASSFDRIYYGYTF. CDR3 sequence (DNA): TGCGCCAGCAGCTTCGACAGGATTTACTATGGCTACACCTTC.

V and J are TRBV30 and TRBJ1-6; possible D gene TRBD1, 5 bases. V was trimmed by 3 bases and J by 9 bases, leaving 15 bases between them. CDR3 size: 14 residues. Germline CDR1 GTSNPN, CDR2 SVGIG (reference sequence). This chain's CDR3 is CAWSRRGGTSPLHF. The CDR3, as DNA: TGTGCCTGGAGCCGTCGGGGAGGGACTTCACCCCTCCACTTT.

The chain's CDR3 is CSARVDEKLFF. The CDR3 DNA is TGCAGTGCTCGTGTGGATGAAAAACTGTTTTTT. The chain recombines TRBV20-1 with TRBJ1-4; D is uncertain. Germline CDR1 DFQATT, CDR2 SNEGSKA (reference sequence). V gave up 5 bases and J gave up 6 bases, with 7 bases separating them. The CDR3 has 11 residues.

This clonotype was found a few times. The chain recombines TRBV15 with TRBJ2-7; tentatively, D is TRBD1 (6 bases). The CDR3 contains 15 residues. Germline assignment: CDR1 LNHNV and CDR2 YYDKDF (reference sequence). V was pared by 0 bases and J by 6 bases, with 15 bases between. The DNA of the CDR3 is TGTGCCACCAGCAGAGATGAAACAGGGATACGCGAGCAGTACTTC. Amino acid sequence: CATSRDETGIREQYF.

This clonotype occurred a few times. The rearrangement uses TRBV18 and TRBJ1-1; a possible D gene is TRBD1 (6 bases). The CDR3 length is 16 residues. The germline V and J ends were trimmed by 5 bases and 2 bases, with 18 bases remaining between them. The germline V gene has CDR1 KGHSH and CDR2 LQKENI. CDR3 in DNA: TGTGCCAGCTCATCATCCAGGACAGCCTTAAACACTGAAGCTTTCTTT. This translates into CASSSSRTALNTEAFF.

This chain connects TRBV21-1 to TRBJ2-1. TRBV21-1 is recorded as a pseudogene. CDR3 length equals 14 residues. The CDR3 reads CATQVWGPDNEQFF. CDR3 DNA sequence: TGTGCCACCCAGGTGTGGGGGCCCGACAATGAGCAGTTCTTC.

This clonotype turned up a few times. This rearrangement joins TRBV5-5 to TRBJ2-3; TRBD2 is a possible D gene (7 bases). V was pared by 6 bases and J by 1 base, with 27 bases between. The CDR3 length is 19 residues. The germline V gene has CDR1 SGHKS and CDR2 YYEKEE (reference sequence). The CDR3 bases are TGTGCCAGCACCTGGAGTTTAGGGGGGGCGGCAGGAGGCACAGATACGCAGTATTTT. This sequence encodes CASTWSLGGAAGGTDTQYF.

This chain links TRBV20-1 with TRBJ2-3, with a tentative D call TRBD2 (7 bases). The CDR3 totals 19 residues. Germline CDR1 is DFQATT and CDR2 is SNEGSKA (reference sequence). V shed 2 bases and J shed 1 base, with 25 bases lying between them. The CDR3 spells CSARWQGFERDRGTDTQYF. CDR3 DNA: TGCAGTGCTAGATGGCAGGGGTTCGAGCGGGATCGCGGCACAGATACGCAGTATTTT.

This clonotype has just a few counts. The chain employs TRBV2 and TRBJ2-1; 11 bases agree with TRBD2. CDR3 size: 15 residues. Germline CDR1 SNHLY, CDR2 FYNNEI. V dropped 7 bases and J dropped 4; count of bases not matched to a gene: 6. The CDR3 loop reads CASKLAGVGYNEQFF. For the CDR3, the DNA is TGTGCCAGCAAACTAGCGGGGGTCGGTTACAATGAGCAGTTCTTC.

CDR3 sequence reads: CASSEALPSGDNEKLFF. The DNA of the CDR3 is TGTGCCAGCAGTGAAGCGCTACCGTCGGGCGATAATGAAAAACTGTTTTTT. The V call is TRBV6-1, the J call TRBJ1-4; D remains unclear. The germline V gene encodes CDR1 MNHNS and CDR2 SASEGT. This CDR3 is 17 amino acids long. V gave up 0 bases and J gave up 4 bases, with 15 bases separating them.

This clonotype was detected only a few times. The J gene is TRBJ2-7, the V gene TRBV20-1, with 12 bases aligning to TRBD2. The CDR3 contains 15 residues. Trimming took 6 bases from V and 4 from J; bases not matched to a gene: 10. Germline-derived CDR1 and CDR2 are DFQATT and SNEGSKA (reference sequence). CDR3 amino acids: CSAPRLAGVGYEQYF. CDR3 DNA sequence: TGCAGTGCCCCCCGACTAGCGGGAGTAGGTTACGAGCAGTACTTC.

This chain connects TRBV9 to TRBJ2-3, with 15 positions matching TRBD2. Unmatched junction bases numbered 11, after V lost 4 bases and J lost 5 bases. The germline CDR1 and CDR2 sequences are SGDLS and YYNGEE. The CDR3 totals 18 residues. CDR3: CASSPPGTSGGRGDTQYF. CDR3 DNA: TGTGCCAGCAGCCCTCCCGGGACTAGCGGGGGGCGGGGAGATACGCAGTATTTT.

The sample holds a few counts of this clonotype. The chain is built from TRBV18 and TRBJ2-3; D gene unclear. CDR1 is KGHSH and CDR2 is LQKENI in the germline V gene. Trimming removed 0 bases at V and 5 bases at J, with 9 bases between. The CDR3 spans 14 residues. CDR3 nucleotide sequence: TGTGCCAGCTCACCACCGTCAATCGAAGATACGCAGTATTTT. This gives the protein CASSPPSIEDTQYF. The complete variable domain, with remaining parts taken from reference TRBV18 and TRBJ2-3, reads NAGVMQNPRHLVRRRGQEARLRCSPMKGHSHVYWYRQLPEEGLKFMVYLQKENIIDESGMPKERFSAEFPKEGPSILRIQQVVRGDSAAYFCASSPPSIEDTQYFGPGTRLTVL.

A few counts support this clonotype. This chain joins TRBV5-1 and TRBJ1-1; the D is unclear. V was cut by 0 bases and J by 8 bases, with 8 bases left in between. There are 12 residues in the CDR3. The V gene's germline CDR1 is SGHRS and CDR2 YFSETQ. CDR3 amino acids: CASSLGKEEAFF. In DNA, the CDR3 is TGCGCCAGCAGCTTGGGCAAGGAGGAAGCTTTCTTT.

This clonotype was observed a few times. The chain has TRBV12-3 or TRBV12-4 and TRBJ1-3; weak D call: TRBD1 (5 bases). Trimming shortened V by 6 bases and J by 7 bases, and 19 bases separated the two germline ends. There are 15 residues in the CDR3. CDR3 nucleotide sequence: TGTGCCAGCAGGGGGATGGGCAGGGCGAGGAACACCATATATTTT. Translation: CASRGMGRARNTIYF.

This clonotype came up a few times. This chain links TRBV12-3 or TRBV12-4 with TRBJ1-5; 7 nucleotides match TRBD1. The CDR3 loop spans 15 amino acids. V was pared by 4 bases and J by 5 bases, with 8 bases of the junction left unmatched. The CDR3 DNA reads as TGTGCCAGCAGTTACAGGGGACTTGGGGATCAGCCCCAGCATTTT. It yields the protein CASSYRGLGDQPQHF.

The J gene is TRBJ2-7, the V gene TRBV19, with TRBD1 identical over 7 bases. The CDR3 covers 15 residues. Unmatched junction bases numbered 6, after V lost 4 bases and J lost 0 bases. CDR1 is LNHDA, CDR2 SQIVND, per germline (reference sequence). This chain's CDR3 is CASSNQGGSSYEQYF. The CDR3, as DNA: TGTGCCAGTAGTAACCAAGGGGGCAGCTCCTACGAGCAGTACTTC.

This clonotype came up many times. CDR3 bases: TGTGCCAGCAGCCCCTCGGTTAACACCGGGGAGCTGTTTTTT. The encoded protein is CASSPSVNTGELFF. The V and J genes are TRBV11-2 and TRBJ2-2; D is undetermined. The CDR3 has 14 amino acids. The germline V gene encodes CDR1 SGHAT and CDR2 FQNNGV. Trimming took 5 bases from V and 2 from J, leaving 9 bases between them.

This clonotype was counted a few times. The rearrangement joins TRBV24-1 to TRBJ2-5, with D tentatively TRBD1 (5 bases). The CDR3 length is 15 residues. Trimming took 5 bases from V and 1 from J, leaving 13 bases between them. Germline V gene sequence: CDR1 KGHDR, CDR2 SFDVKD. The CDR3 loop reads CATSGVQGLQETQYF. For the CDR3, the DNA is TGTGCCACCAGTGGCGTTCAGGGCCTCCAAGAGACCCAGTACTTC.

This clonotype was counted only a few times. The chain uses TRBV12-3 or TRBV12-4 and TRBJ2-1, with 7 bases matching TRBD2. This CDR3 contains 15 residues. V lost 4 bases to trimming and J lost 0 bases; unmatched junction nucleotides: 3. The CDR3 coding sequence is TGTGCCAGCAGTTCGAGCGGGGTCTCCTACAATGAGCAGTTCTTC. Protein: CASSSSGVSYNEQFF.

This sequence joins TRBV7-8 and TRBJ2-1; the match to TRBD2 covers 9 bases. V was clipped by 5 bases and J by 1 base; unmatched bases: 12. The V gene's germline CDR1 is SGHVS and CDR2 FQNEAQ. The CDR3 is 18 amino acids. CDR3 region: CASSPGREGLNSYNEQFF. The CDR3 region has the DNA TGTGCCAGCAGCCCCGGGCGGGAGGGCCTAAATTCCTACAATGAGCAGTTCTTC.

This clonotype was counted many times. The CDR3 region has the DNA TGCGCCAGCAGCCAAGTCCAGACTAGCGGGAGCACAGATACGCAGTATTTT. Its translation: CASSQVQTSGSTDTQYF. The rearrangement uses TRBV4-3 and TRBJ2-3; 10 positions match TRBD2. The germline gives CDR1 LGHNA, CDR2 YSLEER. This CDR3 region has 17 residues. Germline trimming cut 1 base from V and 0 bases from J; bases unmatched to any gene: 4.

This chain links TRBV6-5 with TRBJ1-1; 9 bases agree with TRBD1. The trim removed 2 bases at V and 6 bases at J, leaving 7 bases unmatched. Germline-derived CDR1 and CDR2 are MNHEY and SVGAGI. The CDR3 totals 15 residues. The CDR3 nucleotides read TGTGCCAGCAGTTACGCCGGGACAGGGTACTCTGAAGCTTTCTTT. This encodes CASSYAGTGYSEAFF.

This clonotype appeared a few times. The chain links TRBV15 to TRBJ2-7; no definite D call. The germline V gene has CDR1 LNHNV and CDR2 YYDKDF (reference sequence). V was cut by 0 bases and J by 3 bases, with 9 bases left in between. The CDR3 contains 14 residues. In DNA form, the CDR3 reads TGTGCCACCAGCAGAGATACCCCCGGCTACGAGCAGTACTTC. It specifies CATSRDTPGYEQYF. Variable domain in full (rest from reference TRBV15 and TRBJ2-7): DAMVIQNPRYQVTQFGKPVTLSCSQTLNHNVMYWYQQKSSQAPKLLFHYYDKDFNNEADTPDNFQSRRPNTSFCFLDIRSPGLGDTAMYLCATSRDTPGYEQYFGPGTRLTVT.